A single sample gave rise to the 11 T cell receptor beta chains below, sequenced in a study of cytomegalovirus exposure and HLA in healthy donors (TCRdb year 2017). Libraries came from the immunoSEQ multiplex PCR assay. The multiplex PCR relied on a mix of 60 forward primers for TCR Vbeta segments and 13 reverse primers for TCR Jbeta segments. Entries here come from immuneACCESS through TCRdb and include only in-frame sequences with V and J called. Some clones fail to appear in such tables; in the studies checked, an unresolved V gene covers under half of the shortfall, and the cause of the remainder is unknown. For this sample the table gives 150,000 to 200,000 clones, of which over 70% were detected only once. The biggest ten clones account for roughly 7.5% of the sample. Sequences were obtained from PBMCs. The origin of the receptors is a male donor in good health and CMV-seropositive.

The CDR3 region has the DNA TGTGCCAGCAGCCCAGTCGGGTCAGGGATGAGCACCGGGGAGCTGTTTTTT. It codes for CASSPVGSGMSTGELFF. V gene TRBV5-6 combines with J gene TRBJ2-2; D is possibly TRBD1 (5 bases). The germline CDR1 and CDR2 sequences are SGHDT and YYEEEE. The V and J ends lost 4 bases and 4 bases respectively, with 20 bases between them. The CDR3 contains 17 residues.

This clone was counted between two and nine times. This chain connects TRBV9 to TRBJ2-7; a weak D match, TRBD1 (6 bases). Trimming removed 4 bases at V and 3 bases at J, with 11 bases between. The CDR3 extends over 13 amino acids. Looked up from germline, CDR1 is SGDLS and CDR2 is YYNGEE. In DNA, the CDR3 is TGTGCCAGCAGCCAGGGGTTAAACTACGAGCAGTACTTC. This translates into CASSQGLNYEQYF. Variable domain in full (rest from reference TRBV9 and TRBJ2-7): DSGVTQTPKHLITATGQRVTLRCSPRSGDLSVYWYQQSLDQGLQFLIQYYNGEERAKGNILERFSAQQFPDLHSELNLSSLELGDSALYFCASSQGLNYEQYFGPGTRLTVT.

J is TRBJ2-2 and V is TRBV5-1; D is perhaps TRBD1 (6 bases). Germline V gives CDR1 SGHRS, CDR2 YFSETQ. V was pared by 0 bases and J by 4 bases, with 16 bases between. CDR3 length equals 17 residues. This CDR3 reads CASSLAGELGGTGELFF. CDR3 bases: TGCGCCAGCAGCTTGGCAGGGGAATTAGGAGGCACCGGGGAGCTGTTTTTT.

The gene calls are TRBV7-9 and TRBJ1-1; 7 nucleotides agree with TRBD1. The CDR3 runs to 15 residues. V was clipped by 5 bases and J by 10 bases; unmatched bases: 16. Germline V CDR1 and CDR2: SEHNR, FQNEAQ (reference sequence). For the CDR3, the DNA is TGTGCCAGCAGCCCAACACAGGGGCCCCTTCTTACAGCTTTCTTT. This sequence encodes CASSPTQGPLLTAFF.

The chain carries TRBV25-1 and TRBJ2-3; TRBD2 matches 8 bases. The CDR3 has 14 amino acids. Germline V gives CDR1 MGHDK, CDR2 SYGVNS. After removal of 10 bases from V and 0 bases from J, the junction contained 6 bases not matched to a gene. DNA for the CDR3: TGTGCCACCCGGGGGGGGGTGAGCACAGATACGCAGTATTTT. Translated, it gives CATRGGVSTDTQYF. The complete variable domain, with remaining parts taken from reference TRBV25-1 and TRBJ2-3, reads EADIYQTPRYLVIGTGKKITLECSQTMGHDKMYWYQQDPGMELHLIHYSYGVNSTEKGDLSSESTVSRIRTEHFPLTLESARPSHTSQYLCATRGGVSTDTQYFGPGTRLTVL.

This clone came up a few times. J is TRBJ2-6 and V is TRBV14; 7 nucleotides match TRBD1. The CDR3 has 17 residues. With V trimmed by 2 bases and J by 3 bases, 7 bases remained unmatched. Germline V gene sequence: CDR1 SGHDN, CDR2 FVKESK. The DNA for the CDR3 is TGTGCCAGCAGCCAACAGACAGGGTATTTTGGGGCCAACGTCCTGACTTTC. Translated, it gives CASSQQTGYFGANVLTF.

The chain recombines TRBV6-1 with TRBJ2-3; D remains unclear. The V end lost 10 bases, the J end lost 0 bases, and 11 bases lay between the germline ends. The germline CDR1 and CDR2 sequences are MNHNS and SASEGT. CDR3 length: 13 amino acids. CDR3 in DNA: TGTGCCACTGCCGACTTCAGCACAGATACGCAGTATTTT. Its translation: CATADFSTDTQYF.

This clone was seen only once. The DNA of the CDR3 is TGTGCCAGCAGTGAAGCGGAGTTGGGTGGCTACACCTTC. Its translation: CASSEAELGGYTF. The chain joins TRBV6-1 to TRBJ1-2; D not certain. Germline assignment: CDR1 MNHNS and CDR2 SASEGT. Trimming took off 0 bases at V and 7 bases at J, with 9 bases between the two ends. The CDR3 length is 13 residues.

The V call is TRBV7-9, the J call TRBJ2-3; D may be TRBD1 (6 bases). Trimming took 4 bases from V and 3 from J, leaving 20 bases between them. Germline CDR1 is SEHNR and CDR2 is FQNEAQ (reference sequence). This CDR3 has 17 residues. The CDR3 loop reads CASSSKVGTKQTDTQYF. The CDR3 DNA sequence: TGTGCCAGCAGCTCTAAAGTCGGGACAAAGCAAACAGATACGCAGTATTTT.

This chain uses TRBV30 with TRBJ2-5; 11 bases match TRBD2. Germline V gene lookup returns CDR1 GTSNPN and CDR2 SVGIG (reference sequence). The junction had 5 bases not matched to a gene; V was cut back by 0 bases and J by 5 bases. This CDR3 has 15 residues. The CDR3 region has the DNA TGTGCCTGGAGTGTACTAGCGGGGGCTGGGGAGACCCAGTACTTC. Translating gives CAWSVLAGAGETQYF.

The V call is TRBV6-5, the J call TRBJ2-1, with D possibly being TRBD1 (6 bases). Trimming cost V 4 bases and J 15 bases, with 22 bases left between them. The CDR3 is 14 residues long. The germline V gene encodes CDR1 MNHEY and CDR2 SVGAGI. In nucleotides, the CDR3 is TGTGCCAGCAGTTCCCGGGGACAAGGTAACTTGCTGTTCTTC. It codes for CASSSRGQGNLLFF.